The 17 T cell receptor beta chains presented below share a single source sample, sequenced in a study of shared clonotypes between healthy human individuals. Assay used: immunoSEQ multiplex PCR; TCRdb lists only in-frame clones, some missing. The table shows approximately 2,200,000 clones, with more than 85% occurring only once. CD45RO negativity and positive selection for CCR7 defined naive CD8 cells, a population that excluded terminally differentiated effector memory CD45RA+ cells. Sequencing was carried out using naive CD8+ T cells from PBMCs. Receptor source: a man aged 18 to 35 in good health. Some clones in this sample may be carry-over from other donors' samples.

The rearrangement joins TRBV5-6 to TRBJ1-1; no clear D. Deletions cut 3 bases from V and 0 bases from J, with 12 bases between. Germline V gives CDR1 SGHDT, CDR2 YYEEEE. The CDR3 is 15 residues long. CDR3 in amino acids: CASSSDRWMNTEAFF. Written as DNA, the CDR3 is TGTGCCAGCAGCTCAGACCGCTGGATGAACACTGAAGCTTTCTTT. The full variable domain, in which reference TRBV5-6 and TRBJ1-1 provide the parts outside the CDR3, is DAGVTQSPTHLIKTRGQQVTLRCSPKSGHDTVSWYQQALGQGPQFIFQYYEEEERQRGNFPDRFSGHQFPNYSSELNVNALLLGDSALYLCASSSDRWMNTEAFFGQGTRLTVV.

This chain uses TRBV9 with TRBJ2-1; 11 bases fit TRBD2. The CDR3 runs 14 residues. Trimming took 2 bases from V and 7 from J; bases not matched to a gene: 2. CDR1 and CDR2 from the germline V gene are SGDLS and YYNGEE. CDR3 region: CASSVLAGGNEQFF. CDR3 DNA: TGTGCCAGCAGCGTCCTAGCGGGAGGAAATGAGCAGTTCTTC.

The chain combines TRBV6-5 with TRBJ1-3, with TRBD1 matching 7 bases. The CDR3 is 16 residues long. The ends lost 1 base at V and 0 bases at J; junction bases unmatched: 3. From germline, CDR1 is MNHEY and CDR2 SVGAGI. This CDR3 is CASSYWQGGSGNTIYF. CDR3 sequence (DNA): TGTGCCAGCAGTTACTGGCAGGGGGGCTCTGGAAACACCATATATTTT.

The chain is built from TRBV7-2 and TRBJ2-7; D possibly corresponds to TRBD1 (6 bases). Trimming cost V 7 bases and J 6 bases, with 16 bases left between them. CDR1 and CDR2 (germline): SGHTA, FQGNSA. CDR3 length: 13 residues. CDR3 coding DNA: TGTGCCAGCACCTCGACAGGTGGGGGCGAGCAGTACTTC. It is translated as CASTSTGGGEQYF.

As for this clone: Sequence at one end of the junction differs from germline and may be a read error. The V call is TRBV7-9, the J call TRBJ1-3, with D hard to call. CDR1 and CDR2 from the germline V gene are SEHNR and FQNEAQ (reference sequence). This CDR3 is 12 amino acids long. DNA of the CDR3: TGTGCCAGCACCTTAGAAGGAAACACCATATATTTT. This codes for CASTLEGNTIYF.

The V gene is TRBV5-1, the J gene TRBJ1-1, with TRBD1 matching 7 bases. CDR1 is SGHRS, CDR2 YFSETQ, per germline. The CDR3 length is 13 residues. Germline trimming cut 3 bases from V and 5 bases from J; bases unmatched to any gene: 4. CDR3: CASSWATGTEAFF. CDR3 nucleotides: TGCGCCAGCAGCTGGGCGACAGGGACTGAAGCTTTCTTT.

The gene calls are TRBV4-2 and TRBJ1-5; maybe TRBD1 (6 bases). V was trimmed by 5 bases and J by 0 bases, leaving 17 bases between them. Germline CDR1 and CDR2: LGHNA and YNFKEQ. The CDR3 totals 17 residues. CDR3 nucleotides: TGTGCCAGCAGCGGAAGAACAGGGAGGGGTAGCAATCAGCCCCAGCATTTT. This sequence encodes CASSGRTGRGSNQPQHF.

The chain carries TRBV29-1 and TRBJ2-4; TRBD1 aligns across 7 bases. The V segment lost 5 bases and the J segment 4 bases; nucleotides outside the gene matches: 5. The CDR3 spans 13 residues. Germline V gives CDR1 SQVTM, CDR2 ANQGSEA. The CDR3, as DNA: TGCAGCGTTTCCGGGACAGATAAAAACATTCAGTACTTC. It translates to CSVSGTDKNIQYF.

Here the CDR3 reads CASGFDRGNEQYF. CDR3 DNA: TGTGCCAGCGGATTCGACCGGGGCAACGAGCAGTACTTC. The chain couples TRBV27 to TRBJ2-7; TRBD1 or TRBD2 may be the D gene (5 bases each). With 8 bases removed from V and 5 bases from J, the gap between germline ends came to 16 bases. Germline V gene lookup returns CDR1 MNHEY and CDR2 SMNVEV (reference sequence). The CDR3 covers 13 residues.

The chain has TRBV29-1 and TRBJ2-1, with 13 bases that match TRBD2. V was clipped by 4 bases and J by 2 bases; unmatched bases: 5. This CDR3 has 16 amino acids. Germline loops: CDR1 SQVTM, CDR2 ANQGSEA. The CDR3 bases are TGCAGCGTTGGAGGACTAGCGGGAGCCCCCTACAATGAGCAGTTCTTC. Translation gives CSVGGLAGAPYNEQFF.

The genes are TRBV2 and TRBJ2-1; 12 nucleotides line up with TRBD2. The CDR3 runs 17 residues. Looked up from germline, CDR1 is SNHLY and CDR2 is FYNNEI. Losses at the gene ends were 2 bases for V and 6 bases for J; bases not matched to a gene: 8. The chain's CDR3 is CASSESSGRALGNEQFF. The CDR3 bases are TGTGCCAGCAGTGAATCTAGCGGGAGGGCCCTCGGCAATGAGCAGTTCTTC. The complete variable domain, with remaining parts taken from reference TRBV2 and TRBJ2-1, reads EPEVTQTPSHQVTQMGQEVILRCVPISNHLYFYWYRQILGQKVEFLVSFYNNEISEKSEIFDDQFSVERPDGSNFTLKIRSTKLEDSAMYFCASSESSGRALGNEQFFGPGTRLTVL.

The genes are TRBV7-9 and TRBJ1-2, with D possibly matching TRBD1 (5 bases). There are 15 residues in the CDR3. V dropped 0 bases and J dropped 5 bases, with 13 bases sitting between them. Germline-derived CDR1 and CDR2 are SEHNR and FQNEAQ (reference sequence). DNA for the CDR3: TGTGCCAGCAGCTTAGCCACGGGGGGAGGGTATGGCTACACCTTC. This gives the protein CASSLATGGGYGYTF.

A word on this clone: One junction end disagrees with the germline gene, perhaps due to a read error. The genes are TRBV11-2 and TRBJ2-4; 9 bases are shared with TRBD2. The germline gives CDR1 SGHAT, CDR2 FQNNGV. This CDR3 is 15 amino acids long. The CDR3 here is CASSNLPPGREGRCF. CDR3 DNA sequence: TGTGCCAGCAGCAACCTACCACCGGGGCGGGAGGGCCGGTGCTTC.

The chain carries TRBV11-2 and TRBJ1-3; D is undetermined. The germline gives CDR1 SGHAT, CDR2 FQNNGV. The V gene lost 1 base and the J gene lost 6 bases, with 7 bases spanning the gap. This CDR3 spans 13 amino acids. In DNA form, the CDR3 reads TGTGCCAGCAGCTTAGCTAGGTCAAACACCATATATTTT. It is translated as CASSLARSNTIYF. Filled out from reference TRBV11-2 and TRBJ1-3, the complete variable domain reads EAGVAQSPRYKIIEKRQSVAFWCNPISGHATLYWYQQILGQGPKLLIQFQNNGVVDDSQLPKDRFSAERLKGVDSTLKIQPAKLEDSAVYLCASSLARSNTIYFGEGSWLTVV.

V usage is TRBV5-4 and J usage is TRBJ1-2, with 9 positions matching TRBD1. Germline CDR1 is SGHNT and CDR2 is YYREEE (reference sequence). The ends lost 0 bases at V and 8 bases at J; junction bases unmatched: 5. The CDR3 contains 14 residues. CDR3 amino acids: CASSLGTGARGYTF. CDR3 DNA: TGTGCCAGCAGCTTGGGGACAGGGGCGAGAGGCTACACCTTC.

The chain carries TRBV2 and TRBJ2-1; possibly TRBD2 for D (6 bases). The CDR3 is 13 residues long. V dropped 4 bases and J dropped 3 bases, with 7 bases sitting between them. Germline-derived CDR1 and CDR2 are SNHLY and FYNNEI. CDR3 amino acids: CASSGTNYNEQFF. CDR3 DNA sequence: TGTGCCAGCAGTGGGACTAACTACAATGAGCAGTTCTTC.

The chain uses TRBV28 and TRBJ1-1, with a weak D call TRBD1 (5 bases). Germline CDR1 reads MDHEN; CDR2 reads SYDVKM. This CDR3 region has 13 residues. V lost 2 bases and J 7 bases, leaving 11 bases between the germline ends. CDR3 nucleotide sequence: TGTGCCAGCAGTTTAACCCGGGACTATGAAGCTTTCTTT. Its protein is CASSLTRDYEAFF.